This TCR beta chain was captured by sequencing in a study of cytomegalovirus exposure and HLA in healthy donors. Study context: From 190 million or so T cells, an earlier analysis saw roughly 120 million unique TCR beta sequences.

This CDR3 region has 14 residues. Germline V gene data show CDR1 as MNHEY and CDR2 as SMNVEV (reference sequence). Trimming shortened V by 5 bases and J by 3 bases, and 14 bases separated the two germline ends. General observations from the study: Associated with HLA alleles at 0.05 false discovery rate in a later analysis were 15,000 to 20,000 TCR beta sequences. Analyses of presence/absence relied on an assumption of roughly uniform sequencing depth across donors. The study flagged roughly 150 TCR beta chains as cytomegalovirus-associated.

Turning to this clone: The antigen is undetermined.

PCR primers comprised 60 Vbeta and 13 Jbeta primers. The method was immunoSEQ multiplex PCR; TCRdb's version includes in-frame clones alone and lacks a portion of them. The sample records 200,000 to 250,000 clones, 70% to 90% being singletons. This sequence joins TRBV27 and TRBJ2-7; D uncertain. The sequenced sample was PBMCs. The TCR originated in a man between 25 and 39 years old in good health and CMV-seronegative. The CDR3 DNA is TGTGCCAGCAGTCGGATATCCGCGGACTACGAGCAGTACTTC. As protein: CASSRISADYEQYF.